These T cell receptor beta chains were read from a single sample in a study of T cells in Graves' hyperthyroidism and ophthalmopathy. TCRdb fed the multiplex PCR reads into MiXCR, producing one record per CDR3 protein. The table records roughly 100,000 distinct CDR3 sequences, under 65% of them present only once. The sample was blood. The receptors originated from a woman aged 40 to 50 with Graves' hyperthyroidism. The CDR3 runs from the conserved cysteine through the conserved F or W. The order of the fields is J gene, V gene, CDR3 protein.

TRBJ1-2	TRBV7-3	CASSLAGTYGYTF
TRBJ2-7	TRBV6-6	CATDTGVNTGELYF
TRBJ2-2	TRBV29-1	CSVEKGGAGELFF
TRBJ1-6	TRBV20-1	CSAGGSYNSPLHF
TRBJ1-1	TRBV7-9	CASSALDRVAFF
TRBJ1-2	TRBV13	CASSVGTEYGYTF
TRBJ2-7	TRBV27	CASSPGQSSYEQYF
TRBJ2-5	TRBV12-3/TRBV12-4	CASSYDGSGLAARTQYF
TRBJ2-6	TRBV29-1	CSVQMGAGPGANVLTF
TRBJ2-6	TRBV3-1	CASRQTGVRANVLTF
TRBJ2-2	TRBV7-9	CASSPLAGELFF
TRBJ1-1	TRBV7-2	CASSRPWGVGTEAFF
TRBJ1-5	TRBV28	CANSKGLNQPQHF
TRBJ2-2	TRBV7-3	CASSPRTSGRAGELFF
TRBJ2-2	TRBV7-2	CASSFSSGAGELFF
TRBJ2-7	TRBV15	CATSPSTSGSSYEQYF
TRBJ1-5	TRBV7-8	CASSLGRPTWGQPQHF
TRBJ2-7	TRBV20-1	CSARVPGYHEQYF
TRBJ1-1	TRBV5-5	CAGSLVGASTEAFF
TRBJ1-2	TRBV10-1	CAQHSAGPSGYTF
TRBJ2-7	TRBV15	CATSRVGGRGAEQYF
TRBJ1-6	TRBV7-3	CASSLNPQGASPLHF
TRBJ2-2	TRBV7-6	CASIGAGNTGELFF
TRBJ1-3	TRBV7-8	CASSLVGQRSSGNTIYF
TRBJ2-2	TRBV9	CASSPAEREGTGELFF
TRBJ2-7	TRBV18	CASSPGLRDEQYF
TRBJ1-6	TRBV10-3	CAISEVLGDSPLHF
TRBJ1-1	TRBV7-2	CASSLASGEGTEAFF
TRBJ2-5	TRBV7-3	CASSNGQGGTEETQYF
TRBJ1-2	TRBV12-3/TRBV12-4	CASSRQGNYGYTF
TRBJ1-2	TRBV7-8	CASSLDGRGGAMLGYTF
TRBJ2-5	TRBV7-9	CASSGQGFRTQYF
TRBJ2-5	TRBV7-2	CASSLASREETQYF
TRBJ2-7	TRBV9	CASSVEQGTEQYF
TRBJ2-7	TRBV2	CATRQGLAGSEQYF